Below are 19 T cell receptor beta chains sequenced from a single sample in a study of T-cell reconstitution after alpha-beta-depleted transplantation in children. Preparation of the TCRbeta library was carried out with unique molecular identifiers. One entry per CDR3 protein, called by TCRdb with MiXCR from the PCR reads. The sample has almost 600,000 distinct CDR3 sequences, more than 20% seen once. The source was PBMCs, collected before TCRalphabeta/CD19-depleted stem cell transplant. These receptors were obtained from a boy under two years old with Wiskott-Aldrich syndrome, due to receive a stem cell transplant.

V and J are TRBV5-1 and TRBJ1-4; perhaps TRBD1 as D (5 bases). Trimming pared 4 bases from V and 3 bases from J, leaving 13 bases between. Germline CDR1 SGHRS, CDR2 YFSETQ. This CDR3 is built from 15 residues. The CDR3 DNA reads as TGCGCCAGCAGCCCCACCCCGGGACCTAATGAAAAACTGTTTTTT. This encodes CASSPTPGPNEKLFF.

This clonotype was seen a handful of times. This chain joins TRBV5-6 and TRBJ1-6, with 10 bases aligning to TRBD1. CDR1 is SGHDT and CDR2 is YYEEEE in the germline V gene. This CDR3 contains 15 residues. J lost 6 bases, V lost 6 bases, and 6 bases had no gene match. CDR3 loop: CASNPRDRGNSPLHF. CDR3 nucleotide sequence: TGTGCCAGCAACCCTAGGGACAGGGGTAATTCACCCCTCCACTTT.

This clonotype was detected a few times. The genes are TRBV5-8 and TRBJ2-5; tentatively, D is TRBD2 (6 bases). CDR1 is SGHTS and CDR2 is YDEGEE in the germline V gene. The V end lost 2 bases, the J end lost 5 bases, and 16 bases lay between the germline ends. The CDR3 extends over 15 amino acids. CDR3 amino acids: CASSFGGEMGETQYF. The DNA of the CDR3 is TGTGCCAGCAGCTTTGGCGGGGAAATGGGGGAGACCCAGTACTTC.

The V call is TRBV5-1, the J call TRBJ1-1, with TRBD1 matching 7 bases. Trimming took 4 bases from V and 6 from J; bases not matched to a gene: 6. Germline assignment: CDR1 SGHRS and CDR2 YFSETQ. The CDR3 is 13 residues long. The CDR3 nucleotides are TGCGCCAGCAGCACCAGACAGGGTTCTGAAGCTTTCTTT. Its protein product is CASSTRQGSEAFF. The full variable domain, with the rest looked up from reference TRBV5-1 and TRBJ1-1, is KAGVTQTPRYLIKTRGQQVTLSCSPISGHRSVSWYQQTPGQGLQFLFEYFSETQRNKGNFPGRFSGRQFSNSRSEMNVSTLELGDSALYLCASSTRQGSEAFFGQGTRLTVV.

J is TRBJ2-1 and V is TRBV20-1, with a tentative D call TRBD2 (7 bases). Looked up from germline, CDR1 is DFQATT and CDR2 is SNEGSKA (reference sequence). Trimming left V 6 bases short and J 3 bases short, with 24 bases between. The CDR3 runs 17 residues. The CDR3 sequence is CSAQILSGGGDYNEQFF. For the CDR3, the DNA is TGCAGTGCCCAGATACTTAGCGGAGGGGGGGACTACAATGAGCAGTTCTTC.

V gene TRBV19 combines with J gene TRBJ2-1; possible D gene TRBD2, 5 bases. Trimming removed 3 bases from V and 7 bases from J, with 13 bases in between. This CDR3 is built from 14 residues. Per the germline V gene, CDR1 is LNHDA and CDR2 is SQIVND (reference sequence). The CDR3 spells CASSIFTRRNEQFF. The CDR3 bases are TGTGCCAGTAGTATTTTTACTAGACGAAATGAGCAGTTCTTC.

The chain uses TRBV12-3 or TRBV12-4 and TRBJ2-2, with a possible D match to TRBD1 (6 bases). The CDR3 extends over 16 amino acids. Trimming took off 6 bases at V and 4 bases at J, with 18 bases between the two ends. The chain's CDR3 is CASSPRVRGITGELFF. In nucleotides, the CDR3 is TGTGCCAGCAGCCCCCGCGTCAGGGGCATCACCGGGGAGCTGTTTTTT.

The rearrangement joins TRBV5-1 to TRBJ2-1, with TRBD2 as a possible D gene (6 bases). Germline loops: CDR1 SGHRS, CDR2 YFSETQ. The V end lost 0 bases, the J end lost 8 bases, and 18 bases lay between the germline ends. This CDR3 comprises 16 residues. This CDR3 is CASSLARAGDPDEQFF. CDR3 DNA sequence: TGCGCCAGCAGCTTGGCTAGAGCGGGTGACCCTGATGAGCAGTTCTTC.

The chain combines TRBV12-3 or TRBV12-4 with TRBJ2-5, with TRBD2 as a possible D gene (6 bases). This CDR3 contains 14 residues. The ends were cut back, 2 bases at V and 3 bases at J, with 10 bases in the middle. In nucleotides, the CDR3 is TGTGCCAGCAGTTTATTAGCGGCAAAAGAGACCCAGTACTTC. It yields the protein CASSLLAAKETQYF.

The chain joins TRBV5-1 to TRBJ2-3, with D perhaps TRBD1 (6 bases). Germline V lookup: CDR1 SGHRS, CDR2 YFSETQ. Trimming stripped 1 base from V and 2 bases from J, with 17 bases between. This CDR3 is 17 amino acids long. The CDR3 reads CASSLIRDILVTDTQYF. The CDR3 nucleotides read TGCGCCAGCAGCTTGATCCGGGACATTCTAGTCACAGATACGCAGTATTTT.

V is TRBV4-2 and J is TRBJ1-3; D gene uncertain. This CDR3 contains 18 residues. From germline, CDR1 is LGHNA and CDR2 YNFKEQ. V lost 1 base and J 0 bases, leaving 16 bases between the germline ends. CDR3 DNA: TGTGCCAGCAGCCAAGGGCAGCGCTTACACAGCTCTGGAAACACCATATATTTT. Protein: CASSQGQRLHSSGNTIYF.

This clonotype was seen only a few times. The junction and the germline gene differ at one end; a read error may be behind it. The V call is TRBV5-1, the J call TRBJ1-1; D perhaps matches TRBD1 (5 bases). Germline V CDR1 and CDR2: SGHRS, YFSETQ. The CDR3 extends over 14 amino acids. The CDR3 here is CASSLLQGNTEAFF. For the CDR3, the DNA is TGTGCCAGCAGTTTACTTCAGGGAAACACTGAAGCTTTCTTT.

There are a few counts of this clonotype. The V call is TRBV5-6, the J call TRBJ1-1, with D possibly matching TRBD1 (5 bases). V shed 1 base and J shed 5 bases, with 12 bases lying between them. Germline CDR1 reads SGHDT; CDR2 reads YYEEEE. This CDR3 is built from 14 residues. CDR3 loop: CASSLLGRETEAFF. The CDR3 region has the DNA TGTGCCAGCAGCTTGCTTGGCAGGGAAACTGAAGCTTTCTTT.

This clonotype was seen more than once but under ten times. This chain uses TRBV18 with TRBJ2-1; TRBD2 aligns across 13 bases. The CDR3 length is 18 residues. After removal of 2 bases from V and 0 bases from J, the junction contained 4 bases not matched to a gene. CDR1 KGHSH and CDR2 LQKENI come from the germline V gene. The CDR3 is CASSPRLAGGVSYNEQFF. CDR3 DNA: TGTGCCAGCTCACCAAGACTAGCGGGAGGTGTCTCCTACAATGAGCAGTTCTTC.

This chain uses TRBV29-1 with TRBJ2-1; D ambiguous. Germline V gene sequence: CDR1 SQVTM, CDR2 ANQGSEA. This CDR3 is built from 14 residues. The V end lost 2 bases, the J end lost 0 bases, and 8 bases lay between the germline ends. CDR3 nucleotides: TGCAGCGTTGAACTCAGGTTCTCCTACAATGAGCAGTTCTTC. Protein product: CSVELRFSYNEQFF.

V usage is TRBV7-2 and J usage is TRBJ2-1; D ambiguous. The CDR3 totals 12 residues. Germline V lookup: CDR1 SGHTA, CDR2 FQGNSA. V was pared by 1 base and J by 13 bases, with 11 bases between. The CDR3 reads CASSLVTPRQFF. The CDR3 nucleotides are TGTGCCAGCAGCTTAGTGACTCCCCGACAGTTCTTC.

The chain recombines TRBV12-3 or TRBV12-4 with TRBJ1-1; maybe TRBD1 (5 bases). Deletions cut 3 bases from V and 7 bases from J, with 15 bases between. This CDR3 has 14 residues. CDR3 region: CASSLAGRSVEAFF. Here the CDR3 DNA reads TGTGCCAGCAGTTTGGCAGGGCGAAGTGTTGAAGCTTTCTTT.

The chain recombines TRBV2 with TRBJ2-1; unclear D gene. Germline lookup yields CDR1 SNHLY and CDR2 FYNNEI. This CDR3 has 11 amino acids. V was cut by 0 bases and J by 14 bases, with 8 bases left in between. In DNA form, the CDR3 reads TGTGCCAGCAGTGAAGCGGGAAGGGAGTTCTTC. Protein product: CASSEAGREFF.

V usage is TRBV10-3 and J usage is TRBJ2-1; maybe TRBD1 (5 bases). CDR1 and CDR2 (germline): ENHRY, SYGVKD. Trimming stripped 8 bases from V and 5 bases from J, with 16 bases between. This CDR3 comprises 14 residues. The CDR3 sequence is CAIGSGLYNNEQFF. For the CDR3, the DNA is TGTGCCATCGGTTCAGGGCTTTATAACAATGAGCAGTTCTTC.